A selection of T cell receptor beta chains follows, all from one sample in a study of T cells in Graves' hyperthyroidism and ophthalmopathy. TCRdb fed the multiplex PCR reads into MiXCR, producing one record per CDR3 protein. The sample contains 450,000 to 600,000 distinct CDR3 sequences, around 15% of which appear only once. Sequencing was done on a sample of blood. These receptors were taken from a woman between 35 and 50 years old with Graves' hyperthyroidism. CDR3s include the opening cysteine and the closing phenylalanine or tryptophan. The order of the fields is clone size, V gene, J gene, D gene, CDR3 DNA, CDR3 protein. D genes are given only for firm matches. Clone size is given for some rows only: seen once, a few or many times, or a class if the clone is expanded.

>many|TRBV7-2|TRBJ2-1|.
TGTGCCAGCAGCTTAGAGGTGGGTTCCTACAATGAGCAGTTCTTC
CASSLEVGSYNEQFF
>.|TRBV6-6|TRBJ2-1|TRBD2
TGTGCCAGCAGTTACTCGATTTATGGTCTAGCGGACTCCAATGAGCAGTTCTTC
CASSYSIYGLADSNEQFF
>few|TRBV30|TRBJ2-5|TRBD2
TGTGCCTGGACGGGGGGAGGGTACCAAGAGACCCAGTACTTC
CAWTGGGYQETQYF
>few|TRBV7-8|TRBJ1-2|TRBD1
TGTGCCAGCAGCTACAGGGGGCTGGGCTATGGCTACACCTTC
CASSYRGLGYGYTF
>many|TRBV2|TRBJ2-1|TRBD2
TGTGCCAGCAGTGGAGGACTAGCGGTCAATGAGCAGTTCTTC
CASSGGLAVNEQFF
>.|TRBV6-1|TRBJ1-3|.
TGTGTCACGACAGGCTTGTACTCTGGAAACACCATATATTTT
CVTTGLYSGNTIYF
>many|TRBV6-1|TRBJ2-7|TRBD2
TGTGCCAGCAGTTGGACCGCGGGACTAGCGTCCGAGCAGTACTTC
CASSWTAGLASEQYF
>many|TRBV18|TRBJ2-6|.
TGTGCCAGCTCACAAGGCTCTGGGGCCAACGTCCTGACTTTC
CASSQGSGANVLTF
>few|TRBV14|TRBJ2-1|.
TGTGCCAGCAGCCAGATGGGGGTCAATGAGCAGTTCTTC
CASSQMGVNEQFF
>many|TRBV7-9|TRBJ2-7|TRBD2
TGTGCCAGCAGCGATAGCGGGACCTCCTACGAGCAGTACTTC
CASSDSGTSYEQYF
>many|TRBV20-1|TRBJ2-1|.
TGCAGTGCTAGATGGTCTCACAATGAGCAGTTCTTC
CSARWSHNEQFF
>many|TRBV20-1|TRBJ2-3|TRBD1
TGCAGTGCTAGCCGGGACAGGGGGTACACAGATACGCAGTATTTT
CSASRDRGYTDTQYF
>.|TRBV19|TRBJ2-3|TRBD1
TGTGCCAGTAGTATCCGACAGGGAAGAGATACGCAGTATTTT
CASSIRQGRDTQYF
>.|TRBV25-1|TRBJ1-6|.
TGTGCCAGCAGTGATGGGACGAAAAGGGGTTATAATTCACCCCTCCACTTT
CASSDGTKRGYNSPLHF
>many|TRBV5-1|TRBJ2-3|.
TGTGCCAGCAGCCTCGGACAGGGAGGGGATACGCAGTATTTT
CASSLGQGGDTQYF
>many|TRBV18|TRBJ1-4|TRBD1
TGTGCCAGCTCACCGGGACAGGGGGCGGTTCGGACTAATGAAAAACTGTTTTTT
CASSPGQGAVRTNEKLFF
>few|TRBV10-2|TRBJ2-5|.
TGCGCCAGCAGTGAGGACGGGAGATGGGACGATGGGTACTTC
CASSEDGRWDDGYF
>.|TRBV7-8|TRBJ1-4|.
TGTGCCAGCAGCTTAGTGGCAGGCCCTAATGAAAAACTGTTTTTT
CASSLVAGPNEKLFF
>many|TRBV27|TRBJ2-2|.
TGTGCCAGCAGTTTCATCGGGAGCACCGGGGAGCTGTTTTTT
CASSFIGSTGELFF
>many|TRBV9|TRBJ2-7|.
TGTGCCAGCAGCGTAGGCTCGCTCTCCTACGAGCAGTACTTC
CASSVGSLSYEQYF
>once|TRBV28|TRBJ2-1|TRBD2
TGTGCCAGCAGTTACCTAGCGGGATCCAATGAGCAGTTCTTC
CASSYLAGSNEQFF
>few|TRBV19|TRBJ1-5|TRBD1
TGTGCCAGTAGTGGGCGGACAGGGGCGCAGGGTCAGCCCCAGCATTTT
CASSGRTGAQGQPQHF
>.|TRBV7-9|TRBJ2-1|TRBD2
TGTGCCAGCAGCTTAGACCAGGGACTAGCTGACAATGAGCAGTTCTTC
CASSLDQGLADNEQFF
>.|TRBV3-1|TRBJ2-3|TRBD2
TGTGCCAGCAGCCAAGATGTAGCGGGAGTGGCAGATACGCAGTATTTT
CASSQDVAGVADTQYF
>.|TRBV19|TRBJ1-5|TRBD1
TGTGCCAGTAGTATCCGGACAGGGGAAAGCAATCAGCCCCAGCATTTT
CASSIRTGESNQPQHF
>many|TRBV2|TRBJ2-7|TRBD1
TGTGCCAGCAGGACCGGGACAGCCTCTAGAGAGCAGTACTTC
CASRTGTASREQYF
>many|TRBV20-1|TRBJ2-3|TRBD1
TGCACCCAAGGGGGCGCGACAGATACGCAGTATTTT
CTQGGATDTQYF
>few|TRBV20-1|TRBJ2-5|.
TGCAGTGCTAGAGCGGGACATAGCCAAGAGACCCAGTACTTC
CSARAGHSQETQYF
>.|TRBV2|TRBJ2-1|TRBD1
TGTGCCAGCAACCGGCCGGGACAGGGGATCCTAGATGAGCAGTTCTTC
CASNRPGQGILDEQFF
>.|TRBV4-1|TRBJ1-5|.
TGCGCCAGCAGCCCACGGGGGGTTGGGGTAAGCAATCAGCCCCAGCATTTT
CASSPRGVGVSNQPQHF
>many|TRBV2|TRBJ2-1|TRBD2
TGTGCCAGCAGTGAAGCGCTTCGAGGCACTAGCGGGAGGGCCCAGTACAATGAGCAGTTCTTC
CASSEALRGTSGRAQYNEQFF
>many|TRBV11-2|TRBJ2-2|.
TGTGCCAGCAGCTTTCCCGACCCCCGGGGCACCGGGGAGCTGTTTTTT
CASSFPDPRGTGELFF
>.|TRBV15|TRBJ2-1|.
TGTGCCACCAGCAGAGCCCCCGTCTACAATGAGCAGTTCTTC
CATSRAPVYNEQFF
>.|TRBV6-1|TRBJ2-6|TRBD1
TGTGCCAGCACCCAAGGATGGGGACAGGGTCGGTCTGGGGCCAACGTCCTGACTTTC
CASTQGWGQGRSGANVLTF
>.|TRBV12-5|TRBJ2-3|.
TGTGCTAGTGGTTTGGCGGGTGGCACAGATACGCAGTATTTT
CASGLAGGTDTQYF
>many|TRBV6-1|TRBJ2-1|.
TGTGCCAGCAGTGAATCTTACAGGGGAGGATATGAGCAGTTCTTC
CASSESYRGGYEQFF
>.|TRBV6-1|TRBJ2-7|TRBD1
TGTGCCAGCAGTGAACTGGGACAGGGGACCTACGAGCAGTACTTC
CASSELGQGTYEQYF
>.|TRBV7-2|TRBJ2-1|.
TGTGCCAGCGGTAATGGGCTACCTTACAATGAGCAGTTCTTC
CASGNGLPYNEQFF
>many|TRBV28|TRBJ1-4|.
TGTGCCAGCAGTGACGAGGGGGGTGGGAATGAAAAACTGTTTTTT
CASSDEGGGNEKLFF
>many|TRBV3-1|TRBJ1-5|.
TGTGCCAGCAGCCCCCGACGTCCAGATATAGCTCAGCCCCAGCATTTT
CASSPRRPDIAQPQHF
>few|TRBV20-1|TRBJ1-5|.
TGCAGTGCGGAGGGGGAGGCTAATCAGCCCCAGCATTTT
CSAEGEANQPQHF
>.|TRBV7-9|TRBJ2-1|.
TGTGCCAGCAGCTCCCTCATGGGGTACAATGAGCAGTTCTTC
CASSSLMGYNEQFF
>many|TRBV7-3|TRBJ1-2|.
TGTGCCAGCAGTGGCAGGGGAGGTGGCTACACCTTC
CASSGRGGGYTF
>.|TRBV18|TRBJ2-7|.
TGTGCCAGCTCGCCCCGGACAGCGAGCTCCTACGAGCAGTACTTC
CASSPRTASSYEQYF
>few|TRBV10-3|TRBJ1-4|TRBD1
TGTGCCATCAAGGGACAGGGGGTCGAAAAACTGTTTTTT
CAIKGQGVEKLFF